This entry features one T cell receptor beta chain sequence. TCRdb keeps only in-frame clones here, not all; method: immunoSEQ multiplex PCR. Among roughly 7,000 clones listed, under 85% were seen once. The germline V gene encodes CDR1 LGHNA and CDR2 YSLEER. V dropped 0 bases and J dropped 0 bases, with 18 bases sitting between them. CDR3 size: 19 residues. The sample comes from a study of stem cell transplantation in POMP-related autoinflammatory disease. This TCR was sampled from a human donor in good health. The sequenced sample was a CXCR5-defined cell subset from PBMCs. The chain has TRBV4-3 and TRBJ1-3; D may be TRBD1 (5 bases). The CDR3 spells CASSQDLPSPTASGNTIYF. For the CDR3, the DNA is TGCGCCAGCAGCCAAGACCTTCCTTCCCCGACAGCCTCTGGAAACACCATATATTTT.